Presented here are 5 T cell receptor beta chains from one specimen sequenced in a study of blood T cell repertoires in COVID-19. Clones were read by immunoSEQ multiplex PCR, and TCRdb kept only the in-frame ones, dropping some. The sample gives some 100,000 clones, over 65% of which show up once; over 3.5% is in the top ten. Source material: peripheral blood. The receptors come from an older man with COVID-19, enrolled during active disease.

The rearrangement joins TRBV28 to TRBJ2-3; the D gene is possibly TRBD2 (6 bases). The CDR3 covers 13 residues. Germline CDR1 MDHEN, CDR2 SYDVKM. Trimming removed 8 bases at V and 3 bases at J, with 12 bases between. The CDR3 DNA reads TGTGCCAGCGTGAGGGCGGGGACAGATACGCAGTATTTT. Translation gives CASVRAGTDTQYF.

This clone was counted a few times. The J gene is TRBJ1-3, the V gene TRBV6-2 or TRBV6-3, with 8 bases identical to TRBD1. Unmatched junction bases numbered 10, after V lost 2 bases and J lost 7 bases. The CDR3 contains 16 residues. CDR1 and CDR2 (germline): MNHEY, SVGEGT. Here the CDR3 DNA reads TGTGCCAGCAGTTACACCCGGACAGGGTTCGGGAACACCATATATTTT. Protein product: CASSYTRTGFGNTIYF.

The chain has TRBV29-1 and TRBJ2-3, with 8 bases that match TRBD1. Germline loops: CDR1 SQVTM, CDR2 ANQGSEA. CDR3 size: 14 residues. Trimming at V came to 1 base and at J to 0 bases, leaving 0 bases not matched to a gene. Here the CDR3 reads CSVEGDRSTDTQYF. The CDR3 bases are TGCAGCGTTGAAGGGGACAGGAGCACAGATACGCAGTATTTT.

Note on this clone: Relative to the germline gene, one junction end is altered; a read error may explain this. The V call is TRBV28, the J call TRBJ2-2; D is unclear. Germline V CDR1 and CDR2: MDHEN, SYDVKM. This CDR3 has 12 amino acids. The CDR3 is CTSETNTGELFF. CDR3 sequence (DNA): TGTACCAGCGAGACGAACACCGGGGAGCTGTTTTTT.

The count of this clone is one. The V call is TRBV2, the J call TRBJ2-1, with TRBD2 identical over 7 bases. V gave up 5 bases and J gave up 9 bases; unmatched junction bases: 13. Germline V gene data show CDR1 as SNHLY and CDR2 as FYNNEI. The CDR3 has 15 residues. The CDR3 spells CASSPFAGDLAEQFF. CDR3 DNA: TGTGCCAGCAGTCCCTTTGCGGGAGATTTGGCTGAGCAGTTCTTC. Full variable domain (rest looked up from reference TRBV2 and TRBJ2-1): EPEVTQTPSHQVTQMGQEVILRCVPISNHLYFYWYRQILGQKVEFLVSFYNNEISEKSEIFDDQFSVERPDGSNFTLKIRSTKLEDSAMYFCASSPFAGDLAEQFFGPGTRLTVL.